The T cell receptor (beta chain) under discussion was sequenced for a study of shared T cell receptors in the human thymus. TCRdb keeps only in-frame clones here, not all; method: immunoSEQ multiplex PCR. The table has 650,000 to 950,000 clones, 80% to 90% seen once. Germline CDR1 and CDR2: KGHSH and LQKENI. The CDR3 runs to 15 residues. The V end was cut by 5 bases, the J end by 0 bases, with 11 bases between. In addition, the sample was reused for a study of human thymus T cells. As that study records: Related research examined unrelated individuals and reported that their thymic repertoires overlapped highly.

The receptor comes from a girl under three years old with a congenital heart defect. V is TRBV18 and J is TRBJ1-5; maybe TRBD1 (5 bases). The sequenced sample was thymocytes. The CDR3 loop is CASSSDSLSNQPQHF. The DNA of the CDR3 is TGTGCCAGCTCATCCGACAGTCTTAGCAATCAGCCCCAGCATTTT.